The rows below give T cell receptor beta chains drawn from one sample of a study of shared clonotypes between healthy human individuals. TCRdb's table, derived via immunoSEQ multiplex PCR, lists solely in-frame clones and lacks some. Among a few million clones, more than 85% were seen once, and the ten largest hold about 0.39%. The material sequenced was naive CD4+ T cells from PBMCs. The receptors were sampled from a man aged 18 to 29 in good health. Some clones in this sample may be carry-over from other donors' samples. Each CDR3 is given with its conserved first and last residue. A D gene is named only where the DNA matches it firmly. Size is stated for part of the rows, as once, few or many counts, or as a class when the clone is expanded.

.	TRBD2	TRBJ2-1	TRBV6-7	TGTGCCAGCAGTTACCCCGGCGGTAGCGGGAGTACGGATGAGCAGTTCTTC	CASSYPGGSGSTDEQFF
.	.	TRBJ1-1	TRBV6-1	TGTGCCAGCAGTGAAGGGGGGACGGGGAACACTGAAGCTTTCTTT	CASSEGGTGNTEAFF
.	.	TRBJ2-7	TRBV27	TGTGCCAGCAGTCCAGGAGGGTACGAGCAGTACTTC	CASSPGGYEQYF
.	.	TRBJ1-4	TRBV9	TGTGCCAGCAGCCCCTCTATAACTAATGAAAAACTGTTTTTT	CASSPSITNEKLFF
.	.	TRBJ2-7	TRBV19	TGTGCCAGTAGAGGAAGGGGGAGCTCCTACGAGCAGTACTTC	CASRGRGSSYEQYF
.	.	TRBJ1-1	TRBV19	TGTGCCAGTACCTCGGGGGGGCTTGGGACTGAAGCTTTCTTT	CASTSGGLGTEAFF
.	TRBD1	TRBJ2-7	TRBV28	TGTGCCAGCAGTGTAGGCGGGACAGGGGTGAACGAGCAGTACTTC	CASSVGGTGVNEQYF
few	.	TRBJ1-5	TRBV30	TGTGCCTGGAGTGACCTCGAGGTGCCCCAGCATTTT	CAWSDLEVPQHF
.	.	TRBJ2-5	TRBV7-9	TGTGCCAGCAGGCCCGGGTATGGACGCAGCCAAGAGACCCAGTACTTC	CASRPGYGRSQETQYF
.	.	TRBJ1-5	TRBV11-2	TGTGCCAGCAGCTTATGGAACCAGCCCCAGCATTTT	CASSLWNQPQHF
.	.	TRBJ2-5	TRBV12-5	TGTGCTAGTGGTCGGGACGTCCAAGAGACCCAGTACTTC	CASGRDVQETQYF
.	TRBD2	TRBJ2-1	TRBV5-1	TGCGCCTGCTCTACTAGCGGGGGTCACAATGAGCAGTTCTTC	CACSTSGGHNEQFF
.	.	TRBJ1-1	TRBV2	TGTGCCAGCAGTGCACAGGGTTATGAAGCTTTCTTT	CASSAQGYEAFF
once	TRBD1	TRBJ2-2	TRBV19	TGTGCCAGTAGTACCGGGACAGGGGTGATCGGGGAGCTGTTTTTT	CASSTGTGVIGELFF
.	.	TRBJ2-2	TRBV9	TGTGCCAGCAGCGTAGTAGGTGGGACCGGGGAGCTGTTTTTT	CASSVVGGTGELFF
.	.	TRBJ2-5	TRBV19	TGTGCCAGTAGTATTGCTGGGTTAGAGACCCAGTACTTC	CASSIAGLETQYF
.	.	TRBJ2-5	TRBV7-3	TGTGCCAGCAGCCTAGGGGGAGGGAGGGAGACCCAGTACTTC	CASSLGGGRETQYF
.	.	TRBJ2-3	TRBV11-3	TGTGCCAGTTCCTCACAGGGAGATACGCAGTATTTT	CASSSQGDTQYF
.	TRBD1	TRBJ2-2	TRBV4-1	TGCGCCAGCAGCCAAGATTTCTTATCAGGGGGCACCGGGGAGCTGTTTTTT	CASSQDFLSGGTGELFF
.	.	TRBJ2-1	TRBV7-3	TGTGCCAGCAGCCAGACAGTAGCCAATGAGCAGTTCTTC	CASSQTVANEQFF
.	TRBD1	TRBJ1-2	TRBV15	TGTGCCACCAGCAGAGGGGGGACAGGCAACTATGGCTACACCTTC	CATSRGGTGNYGYTF
.	TRBD1	TRBJ1-4	TRBV5-4	TGTGCCAGCAGCTTGATGTCGGCAGGGGGGGATTACGAAAAACTGTTTTTT	CASSLMSAGGDYEKLFF
.	.	TRBJ2-5	TRBV6-5	TGTGCCAGCAGTTACAGGGGACCGTACCAAGAGACCCAGTACTTC	CASSYRGPYQETQYF
few	.	TRBJ1-1	TRBV11-2	TGTGCCAGCAGCTTGACTAGCTCCAACACTGAAGCTTTCTTT	CASSLTSSNTEAFF
.	.	TRBJ1-1	TRBV7-2	TGTGCCAGCAGCTTAGAGTTCACTGAAGCTTTCTTT	CASSLEFTEAFF
.	.	TRBJ2-5	TRBV5-1	TGCGCCAGCAGCTTGGGAGGGCCGGATGAGGAGACCCAGTACTTC	CASSLGGPDEETQYF
.	TRBD1	TRBJ2-7	TRBV27	TGTGCCAGCAGTTTCGACAGGGGGTCGGGCGAGCAGTACTTC	CASSFDRGSGEQYF
.	.	TRBJ1-3	TRBV6-6	TGTGCCAGCAGTTACTCGGGGGTCTCTGGAAACACCATATATTTT	CASSYSGVSGNTIYF
.	TRBD2	TRBJ2-5	TRBV9	TGTGCCAGCAGTGTCCAGCCTAGCGGGCAAGAGACCCAGTACTTC	CASSVQPSGQETQYF
.	.	TRBJ2-3	TRBV21-1	TGTGCCAGCAGTCCTCGGCGGTTCGGACCCACAGATACGCAGTATTTT	CASSPRRFGPTDTQYF
.	.	TRBJ2-1	TRBV2	TGTGCCAGCAGTGAATATTGGACAGAGCAGTTCTTC	CASSEYWTEQFF
.	.	TRBJ1-2	TRBV28	TGTGCCAGCAGTTTCCAGGGCAACTATGGCTACACCTTC	CASSFQGNYGYTF
.	TRBD2	TRBJ2-5	TRBV6-5	TGTGCCAGCAGTTACTCGAGAACTAGCGGGAGAACCGCCCAGTACTTC	CASSYSRTSGRTAQYF
.	.	TRBJ2-3	TRBV27	TGTGCCAGCAGCGGGTGGGGCACAGATACGCAGTATTTT	CASSGWGTDTQYF
.	TRBD2	TRBJ2-1	TRBV7-3	TGTGCCAGCAGCGTCGGGACTAGCGGGAGCATTCGGGAGCAGTTCTTC	CASSVGTSGSIREQFF
.	.	TRBJ2-2	TRBV5-1	TGCGCCAGCAGCTTGCCCGGCGCGACCGGGGAGCTGTTTTTT	CASSLPGATGELFF
.	.	TRBJ2-1	TRBV4-1	TGCGCCAGCAGCCTTCGAGGGGAAACCGGTGAGCAGTTCTTC	CASSLRGETGEQFF
.	.	TRBJ2-3	TRBV29-1	TGCAGCGTCACACCGGGTCCCAGCACAGATACGCAGTATTTT	CSVTPGPSTDTQYF
few	.	TRBJ1-1	TRBV10-3	TGTGCCATCAGTGAGTCGGGCAGACCGAACACTGAAGCTTTCTTT	CAISESGRPNTEAFF
few	.	TRBJ1-2	TRBV18	TGTGCCAGCTCACCAGGGCCTAATGGCTACACCTTC	CASSPGPNGYTF
.	TRBD1	TRBJ2-5	TRBV5-6	TGTGCCAGCACTCTTGGGACAGAAAAAGAGACCCAGTACTTC	CASTLGTEKETQYF
once	TRBD2	TRBJ2-5	TRBV7-3	TGTGCCAGCAGCTTAGAGGTAGCGGGAGGACGGGAGACCCAGTACTTC	CASSLEVAGGRETQYF
.	.	TRBJ2-6	TRBV11-2	TGTGCCAGCAGCCCTCGGGGGGCGGGGGCCAACGTCCTGACTTTC	CASSPRGAGANVLTF
.	TRBD1	TRBJ1-2	TRBV25-1	TGTGCCAGCAGTGAGAACCCGGGACAGGGCTACACCTTC	CASSENPGQGYTF
.	.	TRBJ2-7	TRBV5-1	TGCGCCAGCAGCTTATCCGGGACGGTCTCCTACGAGCAGTACTTC	CASSLSGTVSYEQYF
once	.	TRBJ1-4	TRBV11-2	TGTGCCAGCAGCCCCTCCACGGGAGGTGAAAAACTGTTTTTT	CASSPSTGGEKLFF
.	.	TRBJ1-4	TRBV4-1	TGCGCCAGCAGCCGGACACAGGGTATAGGTGAAAAACTGTTTTTT	CASSRTQGIGEKLFF